This T cell receptor beta chain was documented in a study of blood T cell repertoires in COVID-19 (TCRdb year 2020). Regarding the research as a whole: Samples from collaborators originated in the United States, Italy and Spain and spanned both the acute and convalescent phases of COVID-19. The dataset comprised deeply sampled blood TCRbeta repertoires from subjects exposed to, actively infected with, or recovered from COVID-19. The material from the prospective study consisted of cDNA or gDNA derived from T cells, B-cell-depleted T cells, or PBMCs. The samples were drawn from the first 160 participants of the ongoing ImmuneRACE study and from 1,254 subjects provided by 6 global collaborators. The repertoires were made available in a free public database intended to serve as a resource for research on the immune response to SARS-CoV-2. Where available, HLA class I and class II types were taken from metadata supplied by the sample provider and were not determined by assay-based typing. Nearly every sample came with metadata listing a de-identified subject ID, COVID-19 status, age in years and sex.

Here is what the overall study found, with its caveats: Clinical and demographic metadata were provided uncurated, with the amount varying by source and participant.

The collaborating institutions used their own protocols to collect whole blood in K2EDTA tubes. Collaborator samples were shipped for TCRbeta analysis as frozen whole blood, isolated PBMCs, or DNA extracted from either sample type. For this clone: Its recognized antigen is unknown. No per-base quality is available; no much larger clone lies one base away.

TCRbeta CDR3 regions were amplified from genomic DNA by means of the immunoSEQ Assay, a bias-controlled multiplex PCR. The authors' analysis ran thus. The number of nucleated cells in each sample was estimated from the amplification of reference gene primers within the assay. Sequence reads were collapsed and filtered to measure the absolute abundance of every unique TCRbeta CDR3 rearrangement. For each sample, productive Simpson clonality was calculated as the square root of Simpson's diversity index across productive rearrangements. In its TCRdb copy, this immuneACCESS table keeps in-frame sequences only and misses some clones. Where compared with another copy, unresolved V genes explain less than half of these, and the others have no known cause. Clone size and the V and J calls come from that table; the DNA yielded D and trimming. The sample table contains roughly 20,000 clones; only one count was recorded for nearly 90% of them. The ten largest clones represent about a quarter of the sample.

Source material: peripheral blood. The TCR comes from a human donor with active COVID-19. The donor label of this sample is uncertain.

The CDR3 loop reads CASSQGVPMNTEAFF. The DNA sequence follows: TGTGCCAGCAGTCAAGGGGTCCCAATGAACACTGAAGCTTTCTTT. The V gene is TRBV5-8 and the J gene is TRBJ1-1; the D gene is perhaps TRBD1, on 5 matching bases. CDR1 SGHTS and CDR2 YDEGEE are derived from the germline V gene. Trimming takes 5 bases from V and 0 bases from J, and the germline ends sit 14 bases apart. Its CDR3 holds 15 amino acids, cysteine through phenylalanine. CDR3 DNA only is kept here, 45 bases in frame from base 1.